This T cell receptor beta chain was documented in a study of T cells after yellow fever vaccination. Study-wide context: Fractions of low cell number were prepared using SMART-Seq v4 Ultra Low Input.

Study-level findings and limits: Repertoires sorted by FACS could include abundant clonotypes that are contaminants from the bulk population.

This clonotype was detected only a few times. The antigen remains unidentified. This CDR3 spans 14 amino acids. Looked up from germline, CDR1 is SGHVS and CDR2 is FQNEAQ. V lost 2 bases and J lost 4, with 10 bases in between. A single record per CDR3 protein comes from TCRdb applying MiXCR to the 5' RACE reads. This sample has some 560,000 distinct CDR3 sequences, with roughly a sixth found just once. This chain links TRBV7-8 with TRBJ2-3; D remains ambiguous. This TCR was recovered from a man between 18 and 29 years old who received the YFV17D yellow fever vaccine. The sample here was PBMCs, taken 5 days after the first yellow fever vaccination. DNA for the CDR3: TGTGCCAGCAGCTTAAACCTTTGGGCAGATACGCAGTATTTT. Protein: CASSLNLWADTQYF.